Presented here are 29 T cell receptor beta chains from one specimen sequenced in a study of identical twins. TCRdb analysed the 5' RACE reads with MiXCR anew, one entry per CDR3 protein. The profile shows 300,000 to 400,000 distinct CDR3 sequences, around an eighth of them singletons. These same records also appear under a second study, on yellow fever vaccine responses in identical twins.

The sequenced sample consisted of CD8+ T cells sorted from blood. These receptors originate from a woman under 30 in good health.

CDR3 amino acids: CASSLMLGGDTQYF. The CDR3 region has the DNA TGTGCCAGCAGCTTAATGTTAGGCGGAGATACGCAGTATTTT. The chain links TRBV7-2 to TRBJ2-3; D not resolved. Trimming removed 2 bases from V and 5 bases from J, with 11 bases in between. The CDR3 sequence is 14 residues long. CDR1 is SGHTA, CDR2 FQGNSA, per germline.

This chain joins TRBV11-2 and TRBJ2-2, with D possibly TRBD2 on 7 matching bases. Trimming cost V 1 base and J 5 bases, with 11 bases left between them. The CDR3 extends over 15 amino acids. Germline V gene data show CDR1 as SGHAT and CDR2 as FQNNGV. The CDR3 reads CASSLAGGQTGELFF. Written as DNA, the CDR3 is TGTGCCAGCAGCTTAGCGGGAGGACAGACCGGGGAGCTGTTTTTT. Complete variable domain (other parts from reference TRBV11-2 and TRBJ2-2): EAGVAQSPRYKIIEKRQSVAFWCNPISGHATLYWYQQILGQGPKLLIQFQNNGVVDDSQLPKDRFSAERLKGVDSTLKIQPAKLEDSAVYLCASSLAGGQTGELFFGEGSRLTVL.

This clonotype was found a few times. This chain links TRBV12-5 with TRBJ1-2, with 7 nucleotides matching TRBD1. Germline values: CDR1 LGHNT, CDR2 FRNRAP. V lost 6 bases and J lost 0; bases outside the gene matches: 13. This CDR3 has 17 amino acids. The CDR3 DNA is TGTGCTAGTGGCATCCGAGGGAGGGGGCGGGCTAACTATGGCTACACCTTC. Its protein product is CASGIRGRGRANYGYTF.

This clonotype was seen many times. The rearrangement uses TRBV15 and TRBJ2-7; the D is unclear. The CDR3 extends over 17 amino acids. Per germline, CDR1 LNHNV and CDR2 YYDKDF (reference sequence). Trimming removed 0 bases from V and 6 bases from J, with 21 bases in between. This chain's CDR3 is CATSRDFSSYLSFEQYV. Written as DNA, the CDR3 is TGTGCCACCAGCAGAGATTTTAGCTCTTACCTGAGTTTCGAGCAGTACGTC.

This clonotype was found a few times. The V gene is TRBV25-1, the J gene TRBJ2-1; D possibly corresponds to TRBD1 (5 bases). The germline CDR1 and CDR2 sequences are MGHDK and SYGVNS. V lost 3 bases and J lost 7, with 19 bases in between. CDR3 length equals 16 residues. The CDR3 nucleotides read TGTGCCAGCAGTGATCCCCATCTAGGGGCGTGGAATGAGCAGTTCTTC. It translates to CASSDPHLGAWNEQFF.

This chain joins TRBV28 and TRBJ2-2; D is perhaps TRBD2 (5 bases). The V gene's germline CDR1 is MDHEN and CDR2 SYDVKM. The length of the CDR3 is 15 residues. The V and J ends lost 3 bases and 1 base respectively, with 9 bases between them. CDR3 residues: CASSFSVENTGELFF. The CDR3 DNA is TGTGCCAGCAGTTTTAGCGTCGAGAACACCGGGGAGCTGTTTTTT.

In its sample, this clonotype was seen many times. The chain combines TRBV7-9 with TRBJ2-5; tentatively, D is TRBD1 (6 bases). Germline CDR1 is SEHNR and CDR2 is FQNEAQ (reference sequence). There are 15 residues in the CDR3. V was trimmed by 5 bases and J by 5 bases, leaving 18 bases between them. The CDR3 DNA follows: TGTGCCAGCAGCCTCCCCGAACAGGGCAGGGAGACCCAGTACTTC. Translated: CASSLPEQGRETQYF. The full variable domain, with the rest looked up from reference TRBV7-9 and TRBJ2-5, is DTGVSQNPRHKITKRGQNVTFRCDPISEHNRLYWYRQTLGQGPEFLTYFQNEAQLEKSRLLSDRFSAERPKGSFSTLEIQRTEQGDSAMYLCASSLPEQGRETQYFGPGTRLLVL.

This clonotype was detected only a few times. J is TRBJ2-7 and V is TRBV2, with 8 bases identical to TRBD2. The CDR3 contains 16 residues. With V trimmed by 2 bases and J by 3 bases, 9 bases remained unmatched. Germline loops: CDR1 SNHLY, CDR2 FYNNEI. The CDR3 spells CASSEPSGRAGYEQYF. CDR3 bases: TGTGCCAGCAGTGAACCATCCGGGAGGGCCGGCTACGAGCAGTACTTC.

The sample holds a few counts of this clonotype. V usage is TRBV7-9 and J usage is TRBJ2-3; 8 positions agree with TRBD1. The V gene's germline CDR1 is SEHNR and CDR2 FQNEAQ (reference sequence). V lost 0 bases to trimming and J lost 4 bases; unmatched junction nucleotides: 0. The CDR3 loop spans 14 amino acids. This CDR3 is CASSLAQGADTQYF. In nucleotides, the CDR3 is TGTGCCAGCAGCTTAGCACAGGGGGCAGATACGCAGTATTTT. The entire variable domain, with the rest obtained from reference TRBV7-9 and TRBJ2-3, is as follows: DTGVSQNPRHKITKRGQNVTFRCDPISEHNRLYWYRQTLGQGPEFLTYFQNEAQLEKSRLLSDRFSAERPKGSFSTLEIQRTEQGDSAMYLCASSLAQGADTQYFGPGTRLTVL.

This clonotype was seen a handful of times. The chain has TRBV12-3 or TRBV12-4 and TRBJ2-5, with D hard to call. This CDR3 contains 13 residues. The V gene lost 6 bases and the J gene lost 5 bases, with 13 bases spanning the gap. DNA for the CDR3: TGTGCCAGCAGCCCGGTACGGGCTGAGACCCAGTACTTC. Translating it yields CASSPVRAETQYF.

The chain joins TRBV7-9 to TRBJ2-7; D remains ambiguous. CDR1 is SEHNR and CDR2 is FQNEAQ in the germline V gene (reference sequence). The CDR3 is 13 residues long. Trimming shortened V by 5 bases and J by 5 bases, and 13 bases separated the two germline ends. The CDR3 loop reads CASSRLPFDEQYF. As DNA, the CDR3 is TGTGCCAGCAGCCGATTACCCTTCGACGAGCAGTACTTC.

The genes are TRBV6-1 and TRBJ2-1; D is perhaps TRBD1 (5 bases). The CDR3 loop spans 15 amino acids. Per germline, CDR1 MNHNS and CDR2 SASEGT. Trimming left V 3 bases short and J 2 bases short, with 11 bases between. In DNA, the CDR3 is TGTGCCAGCAGTGATCTGGGGCCGGCCTACAATGAGCAGTTCTTC. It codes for CASSDLGPAYNEQFF.

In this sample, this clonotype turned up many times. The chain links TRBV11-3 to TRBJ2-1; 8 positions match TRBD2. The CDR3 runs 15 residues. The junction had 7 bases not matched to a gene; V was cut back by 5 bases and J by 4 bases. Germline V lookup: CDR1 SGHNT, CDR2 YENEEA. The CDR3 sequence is CASSPEGLAYNEQFF. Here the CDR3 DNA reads TGTGCCAGCAGCCCCGAAGGACTAGCATACAATGAGCAGTTCTTC. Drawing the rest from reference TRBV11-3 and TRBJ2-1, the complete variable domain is EAGVVQSPRYKIIEKKQPVAFWCNPISGHNTLYWYLQNLGQGPELLIRYENEEAVDDSQLPKDRFSAERLKGVDSTLKIQPAELGDSAVYLCASSPEGLAYNEQFFGPGTRLTVL.

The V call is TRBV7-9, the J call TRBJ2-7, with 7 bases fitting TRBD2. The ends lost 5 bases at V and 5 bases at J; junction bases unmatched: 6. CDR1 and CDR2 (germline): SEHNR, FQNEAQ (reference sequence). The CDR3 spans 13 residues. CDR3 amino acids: CASSHGGGDEQYF. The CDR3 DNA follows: TGTGCCAGCAGCCATGGGGGGGGAGACGAGCAGTACTTC.

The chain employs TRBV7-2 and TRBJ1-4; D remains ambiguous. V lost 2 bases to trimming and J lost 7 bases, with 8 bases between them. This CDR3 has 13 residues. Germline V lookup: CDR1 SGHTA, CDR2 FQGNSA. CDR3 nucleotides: TGTGCCAGCAGCTTAAATTTAGTTGAAAAACTGTTTTTT. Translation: CASSLNLVEKLFF.

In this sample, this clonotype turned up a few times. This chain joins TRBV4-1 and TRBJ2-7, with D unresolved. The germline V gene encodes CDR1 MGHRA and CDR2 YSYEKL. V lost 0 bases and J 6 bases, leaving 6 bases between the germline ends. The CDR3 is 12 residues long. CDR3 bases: TGCGCCAGCAGCCAAGATTTGGCCGAGCAGTACTTC. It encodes CASSQDLAEQYF.

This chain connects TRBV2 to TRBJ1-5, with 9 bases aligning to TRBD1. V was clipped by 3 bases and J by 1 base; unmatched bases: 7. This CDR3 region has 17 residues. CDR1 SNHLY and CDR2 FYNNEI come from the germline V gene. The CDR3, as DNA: TGTGCCAGCAGTGAGATGACAGGGGGTCCAAGCAATCAGCCCCAGCATTTT. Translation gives CASSEMTGGPSNQPQHF.

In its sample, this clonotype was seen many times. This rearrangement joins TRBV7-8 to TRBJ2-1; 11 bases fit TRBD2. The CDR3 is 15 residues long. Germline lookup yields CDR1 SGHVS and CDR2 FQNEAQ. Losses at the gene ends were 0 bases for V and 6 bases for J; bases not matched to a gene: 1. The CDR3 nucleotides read TGTGCCAGCAGCTTAGCGCTAGCGGGGGGCAATGAGCAGTTCTTC. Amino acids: CASSLALAGGNEQFF. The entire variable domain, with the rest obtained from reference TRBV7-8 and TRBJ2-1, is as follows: GAGVSQSPRYKVAKRGQDVALRCDPISGHVSLFWYQQALGQGPEFLTYFQNEAQLDKSGLPSDRFFAERPEGSVSTLKIQRTQQEDSAVYLCASSLALAGGNEQFFGPGTRLTVL.

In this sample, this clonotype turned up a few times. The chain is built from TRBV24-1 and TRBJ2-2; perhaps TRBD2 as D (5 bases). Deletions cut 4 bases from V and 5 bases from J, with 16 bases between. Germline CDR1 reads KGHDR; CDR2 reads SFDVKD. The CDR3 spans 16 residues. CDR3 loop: CATSEPGIARTGELFF. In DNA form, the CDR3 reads TGTGCCACCAGTGAGCCCGGGATCGCGAGGACCGGGGAGCTGTTTTTT.

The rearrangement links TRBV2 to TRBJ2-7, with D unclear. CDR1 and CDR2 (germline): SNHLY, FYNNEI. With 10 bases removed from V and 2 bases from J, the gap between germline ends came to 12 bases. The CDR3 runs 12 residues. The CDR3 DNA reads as TGTGCCATTAAGGTTATGCCCTACGAGCAGTACGTC. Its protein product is CAIKVMPYEQYV.

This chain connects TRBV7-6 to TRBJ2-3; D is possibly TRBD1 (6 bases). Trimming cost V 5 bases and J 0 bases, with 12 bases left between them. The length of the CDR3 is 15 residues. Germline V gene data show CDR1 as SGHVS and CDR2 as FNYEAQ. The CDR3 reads CASSTGQTSTDTQYF. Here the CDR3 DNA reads TGTGCCAGCAGCACAGGACAGACTAGCACAGATACGCAGTATTTT.

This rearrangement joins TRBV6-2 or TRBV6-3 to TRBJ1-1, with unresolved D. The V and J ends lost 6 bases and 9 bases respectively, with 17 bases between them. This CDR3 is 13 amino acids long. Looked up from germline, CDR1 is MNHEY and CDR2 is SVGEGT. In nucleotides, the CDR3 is TGTGCCAGCAGCCCCCTCCGCCAGGATCAAGCTTTCTTT. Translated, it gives CASSPLRQDQAFF.

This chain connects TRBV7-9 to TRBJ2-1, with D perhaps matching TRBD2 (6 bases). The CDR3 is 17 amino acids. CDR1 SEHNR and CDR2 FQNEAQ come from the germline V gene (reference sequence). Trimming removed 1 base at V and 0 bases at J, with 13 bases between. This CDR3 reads CASSLGSRGSSYNEQFF. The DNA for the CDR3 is TGTGCCAGCAGCTTAGGGAGTCGGGGGAGCTCCTACAATGAGCAGTTCTTC.

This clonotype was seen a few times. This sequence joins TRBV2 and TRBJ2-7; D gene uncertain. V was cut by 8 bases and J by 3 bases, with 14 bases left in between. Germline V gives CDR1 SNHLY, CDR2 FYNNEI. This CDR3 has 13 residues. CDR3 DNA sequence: TGTGCCAGCGACCCCCGACCAGGCTACGAGCAGTACGTC. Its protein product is CASDPRPGYEQYV.

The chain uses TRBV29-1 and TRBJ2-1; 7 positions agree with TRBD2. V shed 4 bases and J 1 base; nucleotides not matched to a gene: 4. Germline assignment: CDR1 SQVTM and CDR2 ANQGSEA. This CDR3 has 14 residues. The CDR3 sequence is CSVGASGSYNEQFF. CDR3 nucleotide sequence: TGCAGCGTTGGGGCTAGCGGTTCCTACAATGAGCAGTTCTTC.

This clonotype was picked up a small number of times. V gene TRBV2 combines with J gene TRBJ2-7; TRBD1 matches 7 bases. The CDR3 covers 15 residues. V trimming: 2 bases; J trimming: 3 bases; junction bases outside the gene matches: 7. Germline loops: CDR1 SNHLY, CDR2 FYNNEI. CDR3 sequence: CASSEPLTGNYEQYF. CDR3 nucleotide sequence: TGTGCCAGCAGTGAACCGCTGACAGGGAACTACGAGCAGTACTTC. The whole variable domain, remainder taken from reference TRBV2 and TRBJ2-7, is EPEVTQTPSHQVTQMGQEVILRCVPISNHLYFYWYRQILGQKVEFLVSFYNNEISEKSEIFDDQFSVERPDGSNFTLKIRSTKLEDSAMYFCASSEPLTGNYEQYFGPGTRLTVT.

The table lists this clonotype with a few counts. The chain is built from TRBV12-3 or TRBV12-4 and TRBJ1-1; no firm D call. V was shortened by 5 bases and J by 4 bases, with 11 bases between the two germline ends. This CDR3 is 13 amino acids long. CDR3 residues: CASSRTTLTEAFF. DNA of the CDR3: TGTGCCAGCAGTCGAACGACACTCACTGAAGCTTTCTTT.

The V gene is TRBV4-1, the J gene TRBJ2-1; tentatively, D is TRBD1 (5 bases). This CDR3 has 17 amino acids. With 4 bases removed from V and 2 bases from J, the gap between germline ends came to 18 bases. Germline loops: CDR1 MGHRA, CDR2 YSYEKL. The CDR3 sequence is CASSPQNKGLTYNEQFF. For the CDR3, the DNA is TGCGCCAGCAGCCCACAGAACAAGGGGCTGACCTACAATGAGCAGTTCTTC.

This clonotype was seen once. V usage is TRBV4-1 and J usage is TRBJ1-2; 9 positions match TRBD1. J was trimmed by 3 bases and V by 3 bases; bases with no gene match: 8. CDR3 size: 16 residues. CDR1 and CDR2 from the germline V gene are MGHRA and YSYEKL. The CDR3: CASSHRGQGNDYGYTF. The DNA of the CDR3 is TGCGCCAGCAGCCACAGAGGACAGGGGAACGACTATGGCTACACCTTC.